This T cell receptor beta chain was profiled in a study of blood T cells in healthy people across ages. V shed 1 base and J shed 2 bases, with 12 bases lying between them. The CDR3 is 15 residues long. Germline CDR1 and CDR2: SGHVS and FQNEAQ. For the second PCR, which ran for about 7 to 11 cycles, a sample-barcoded 5' primer and a J-beta primer mix were used. TCRdb re-called the 5' RACE reads through MiXCR, storing one row per CDR3 protein. Of around 870,000 distinct CDR3 sequences in the sample, about 30% were seen once. Each sample gave at least 6.5 million isolated PBMCs. This clonotype was found many times.

This sequence was found in an elderly woman in good health. Sequencing was done on a sample of blood. The chain recombines TRBV7-8 with TRBJ2-7, with D maybe TRBD1 (6 bases). CDR3 DNA sequence: TGTGCCAGCAGCTTAGTACAGGGAAGAACCTACGAGCAGTACTTC. Amino acid sequence: CASSLVQGRTYEQYF.